The clone carrying this T cell receptor (beta chain) was observed a handful of times. Its antigen is unknown. At sampling all donors were nominally healthy, likely with unrecorded immune exposures. Use of 60 Vbeta and 13 Jbeta primers characterized the PCR. Method: immunoSEQ multiplex PCR; TCRdb's copy keeps in-frame clones and lacks some. The table includes nearly 95,000 clones, 6.5% to 8% detected once. The sample comes from a study of cytomegalovirus exposure and HLA in healthy donors. General study points: In a later analysis, an Asian-associated ancestry cluster reportedly showed fewer N-insertions than the roughly 690-donor mean. Most sequenced TCRs were rare (though some public TCRs occurred in many donors).

Germline V CDR1 and CDR2: SGHRS, YFSETQ. This CDR3 has 14 residues. Unmatched junction bases numbered 6, after V lost 4 bases and J lost 4 bases. Sequencing used PBMCs. This sequence originates from a man between 45 and 60 years old in good health and CMV-seronegative. The chain recombines TRBV5-1 with TRBJ1-2; 8 bases agree with TRBD1. The CDR3 DNA is TGCGCCAGCAGCCCAGGGGGCGCATCCTATGGCTACACCTTC. It is translated as CASSPGGASYGYTF.